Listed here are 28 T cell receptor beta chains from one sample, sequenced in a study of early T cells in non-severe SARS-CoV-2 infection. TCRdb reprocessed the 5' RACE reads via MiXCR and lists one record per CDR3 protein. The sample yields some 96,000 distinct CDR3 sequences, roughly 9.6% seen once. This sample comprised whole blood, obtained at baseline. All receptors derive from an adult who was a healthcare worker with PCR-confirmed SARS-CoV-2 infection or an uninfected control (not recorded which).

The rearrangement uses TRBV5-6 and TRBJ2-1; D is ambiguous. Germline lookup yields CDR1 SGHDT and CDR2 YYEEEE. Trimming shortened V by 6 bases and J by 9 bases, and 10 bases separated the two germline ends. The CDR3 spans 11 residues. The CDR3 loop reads CASNSLSEQFF. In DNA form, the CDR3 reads TGTGCCAGCAACTCTCTGAGTGAGCAGTTCTTC.

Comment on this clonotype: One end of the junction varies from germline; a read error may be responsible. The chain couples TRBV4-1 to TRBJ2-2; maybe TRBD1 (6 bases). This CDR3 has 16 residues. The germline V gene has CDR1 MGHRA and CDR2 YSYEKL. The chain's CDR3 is CVSSQGQFGRVGELFF. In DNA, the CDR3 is TGCGTCAGCAGCCAAGGACAGTTCGGAAGGGTCGGGGAGCTGTTTTTT.

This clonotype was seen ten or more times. CDR3 amino acids: CATSSRTSGNEQFF. DNA for the CDR3: TGTGCCACCAGTTCCCGGACTAGCGGCAATGAGCAGTTCTTC. The V and J genes are TRBV24-1 and TRBJ2-1; 10 bases agree with TRBD2. This CDR3 has 14 residues. Trimming took 6 bases from V and 6 from J; bases not matched to a gene: 4. Germline CDR1 KGHDR, CDR2 SFDVKD.

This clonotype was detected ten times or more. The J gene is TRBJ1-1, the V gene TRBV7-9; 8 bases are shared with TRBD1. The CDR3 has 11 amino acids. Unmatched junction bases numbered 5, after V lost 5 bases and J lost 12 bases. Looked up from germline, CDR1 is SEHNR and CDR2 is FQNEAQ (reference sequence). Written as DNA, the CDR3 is TGTGCCAGCAGCCAAGGACAGGGAACTTTCTTT. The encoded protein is CASSQGQGTFF.

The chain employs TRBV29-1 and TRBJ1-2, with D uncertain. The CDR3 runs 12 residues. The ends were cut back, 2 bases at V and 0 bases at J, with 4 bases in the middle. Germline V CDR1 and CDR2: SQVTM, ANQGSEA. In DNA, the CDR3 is TGCAGCGTTGAAACCTCTAACTATGGCTACACCTTC. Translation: CSVETSNYGYTF.

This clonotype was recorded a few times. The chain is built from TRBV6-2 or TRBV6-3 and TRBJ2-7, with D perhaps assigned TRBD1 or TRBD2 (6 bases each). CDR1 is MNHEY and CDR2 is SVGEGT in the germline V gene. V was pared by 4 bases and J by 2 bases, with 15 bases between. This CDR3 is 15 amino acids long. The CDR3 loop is CASSLVAGGAYEQYF. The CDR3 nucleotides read TGTGCCAGCAGTTTAGTTGCCGGGGGCGCCTACGAGCAGTACTTC.

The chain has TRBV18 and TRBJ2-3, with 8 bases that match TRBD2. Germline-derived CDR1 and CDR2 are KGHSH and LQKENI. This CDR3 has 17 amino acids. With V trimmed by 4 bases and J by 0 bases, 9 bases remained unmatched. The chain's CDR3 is CASSRQTSGQSTDTQYF. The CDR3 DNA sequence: TGTGCCAGCTCACGGCAAACTAGCGGCCAAAGCACAGATACGCAGTATTTT.

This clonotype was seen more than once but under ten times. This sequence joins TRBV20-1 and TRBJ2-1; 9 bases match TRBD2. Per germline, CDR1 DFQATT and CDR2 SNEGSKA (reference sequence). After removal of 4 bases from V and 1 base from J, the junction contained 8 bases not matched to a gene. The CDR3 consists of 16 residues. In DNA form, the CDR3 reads TGCAGTGCTACGTTAGCGGGAGCGGGTTCCTACAATGAGCAGTTCTTC. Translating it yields CSATLAGAGSYNEQFF.

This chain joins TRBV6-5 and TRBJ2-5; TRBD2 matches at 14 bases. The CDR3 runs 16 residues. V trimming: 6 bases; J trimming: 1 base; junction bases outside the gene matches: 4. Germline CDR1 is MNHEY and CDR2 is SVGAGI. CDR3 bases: TGTGCCAGCAGCCTAGGACTAGCGGGGGGCCAAGAGACCCAGTACTTC. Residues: CASSLGLAGGQETQYF.

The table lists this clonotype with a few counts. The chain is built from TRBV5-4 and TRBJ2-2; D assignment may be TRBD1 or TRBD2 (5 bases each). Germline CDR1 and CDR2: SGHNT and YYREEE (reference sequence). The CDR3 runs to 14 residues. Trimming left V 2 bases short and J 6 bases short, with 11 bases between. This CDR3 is CASSFWTGPGELFF. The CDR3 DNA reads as TGTGCCAGCAGCTTCTGGACGGGGCCCGGGGAGCTGTTTTTT.

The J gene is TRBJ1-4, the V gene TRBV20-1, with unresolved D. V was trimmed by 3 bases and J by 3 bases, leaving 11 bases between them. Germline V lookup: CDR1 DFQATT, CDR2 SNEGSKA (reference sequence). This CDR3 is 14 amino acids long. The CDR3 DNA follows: TGCAGTGCTAGGGACGCCGCGGCTAATGAAAAACTGTTTTTT. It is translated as CSARDAAANEKLFF.

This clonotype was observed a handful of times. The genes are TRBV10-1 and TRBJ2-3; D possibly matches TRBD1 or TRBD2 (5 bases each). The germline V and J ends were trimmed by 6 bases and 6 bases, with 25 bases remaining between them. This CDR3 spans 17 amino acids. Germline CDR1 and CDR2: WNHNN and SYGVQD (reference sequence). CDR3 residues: CASSFKGPLGPGDTQYF. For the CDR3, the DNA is TGCGCCAGCAGCTTCAAGGGACCACTGGGGCCTGGGGATACGCAGTATTTT.

As DNA, the CDR3 is TGTGCCAGCAGTTACTCGAACGGACTAGAGAACTACGAGCAGTACTTC. Residues: CASSYSNGLENYEQYF. The chain combines TRBV6-5 with TRBJ2-7, with 7 bases lining up with TRBD2. Germline lookup yields CDR1 MNHEY and CDR2 SVGAGI. J lost 3 bases, V lost 0 bases, and 8 bases had no gene match. The CDR3 runs 16 residues.

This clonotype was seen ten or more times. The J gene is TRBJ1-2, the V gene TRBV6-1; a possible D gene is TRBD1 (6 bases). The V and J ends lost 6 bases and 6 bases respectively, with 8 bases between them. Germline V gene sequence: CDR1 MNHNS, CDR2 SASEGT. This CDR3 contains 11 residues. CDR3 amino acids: CASRNRDGYTF. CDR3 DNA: TGTGCCAGCAGGAACAGGGATGGCTACACCTTC.

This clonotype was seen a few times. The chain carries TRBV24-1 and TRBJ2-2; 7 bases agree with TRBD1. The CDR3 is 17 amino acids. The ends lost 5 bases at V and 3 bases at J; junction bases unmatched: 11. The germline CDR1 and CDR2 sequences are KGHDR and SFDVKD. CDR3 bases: TGTGCCACCAGTGCTTCCTTCGGGACAGAGTACACCGGGGAGCTGTTTTTT. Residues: CATSASFGTEYTGELFF.

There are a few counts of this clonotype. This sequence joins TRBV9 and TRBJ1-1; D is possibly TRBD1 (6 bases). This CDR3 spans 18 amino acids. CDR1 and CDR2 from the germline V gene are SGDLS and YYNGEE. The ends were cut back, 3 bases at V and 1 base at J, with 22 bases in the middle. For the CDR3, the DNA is TGTGCCAGCAGCGACGGACAGCGCAGACCTTACCCGAACACTGAAGCTTTCTTT. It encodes CASSDGQRRPYPNTEAFF. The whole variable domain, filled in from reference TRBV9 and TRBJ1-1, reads DSGVTQTPKHLITATGQRVTLRCSPRSGDLSVYWYQQSLDQGLQFLIQYYNGEERAKGNILERFSAQQFPDLHSELNLSSLELGDSALYFCASSDGQRRPYPNTEAFFGQGTRLTVV.

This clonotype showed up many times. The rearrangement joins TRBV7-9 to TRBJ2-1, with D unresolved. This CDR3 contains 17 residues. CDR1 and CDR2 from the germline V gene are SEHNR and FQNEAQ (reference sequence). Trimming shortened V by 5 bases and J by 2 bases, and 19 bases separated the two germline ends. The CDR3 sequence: CASSHLSGARTYNEQFF. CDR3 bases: TGTGCCAGCAGCCACCTATCAGGAGCCAGAACCTACAATGAGCAGTTCTTC.

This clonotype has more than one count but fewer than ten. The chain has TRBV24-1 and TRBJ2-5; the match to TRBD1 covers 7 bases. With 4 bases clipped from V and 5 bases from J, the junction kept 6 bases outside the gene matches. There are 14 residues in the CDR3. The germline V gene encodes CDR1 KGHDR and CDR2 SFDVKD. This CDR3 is CATSDPPTGETQYF. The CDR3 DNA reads TGTGCCACCAGTGACCCCCCGACAGGGGAGACCCAGTACTTC.

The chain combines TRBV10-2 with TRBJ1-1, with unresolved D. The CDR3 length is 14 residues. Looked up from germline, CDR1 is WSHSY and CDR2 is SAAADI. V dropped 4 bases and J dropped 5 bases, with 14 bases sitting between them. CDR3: CASSATLAGTEAFF. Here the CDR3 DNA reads TGCGCCAGCAGTGCAACTTTGGCGGGAACTGAAGCTTTCTTT.

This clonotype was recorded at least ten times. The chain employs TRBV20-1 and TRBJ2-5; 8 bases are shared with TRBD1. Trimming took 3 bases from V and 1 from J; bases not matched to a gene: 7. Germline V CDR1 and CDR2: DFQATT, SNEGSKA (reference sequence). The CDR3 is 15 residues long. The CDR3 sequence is CSASRGTGVQETQYF. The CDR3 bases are TGCAGTGCTAGTAGGGGGACAGGAGTCCAAGAGACCCAGTACTTC.

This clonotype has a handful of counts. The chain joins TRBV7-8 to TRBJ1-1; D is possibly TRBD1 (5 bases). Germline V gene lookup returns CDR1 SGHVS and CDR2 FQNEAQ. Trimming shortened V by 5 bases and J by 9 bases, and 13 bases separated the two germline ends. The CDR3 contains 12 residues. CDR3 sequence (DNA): TGTGCCAGCAGCCAGAAGGGGCAGCAAGCTTTCTTT. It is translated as CASSQKGQQAFF. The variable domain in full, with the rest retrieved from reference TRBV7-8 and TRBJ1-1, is GAGVSQSPRYKVAKRGQDVALRCDPISGHVSLFWYQQALGQGPEFLTYFQNEAQLDKSGLPSDRFFAERPEGSVSTLKIQRTQQEDSAVYLCASSQKGQQAFFGQGTRLTVV.

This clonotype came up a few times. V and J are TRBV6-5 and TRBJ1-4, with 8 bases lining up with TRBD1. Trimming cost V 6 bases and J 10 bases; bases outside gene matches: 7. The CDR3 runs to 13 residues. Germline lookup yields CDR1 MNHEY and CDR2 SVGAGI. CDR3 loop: CASRGTGEGKLFF. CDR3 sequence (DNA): TGTGCCAGCAGAGGGACAGGCGAAGGAAAACTGTTTTTT.

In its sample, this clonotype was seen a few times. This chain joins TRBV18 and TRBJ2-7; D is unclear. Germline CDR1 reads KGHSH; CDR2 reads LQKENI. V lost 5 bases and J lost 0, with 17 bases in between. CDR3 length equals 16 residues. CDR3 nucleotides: TGTGCCAGCTCAGGAAGTCTGGCCAGAAGCTCCTACGAGCAGTACTTC. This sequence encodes CASSGSLARSSYEQYF.

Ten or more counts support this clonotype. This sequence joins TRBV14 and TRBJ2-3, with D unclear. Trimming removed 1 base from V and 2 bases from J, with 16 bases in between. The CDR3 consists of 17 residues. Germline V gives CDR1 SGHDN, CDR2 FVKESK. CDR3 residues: CASSQAITSVITDTQYF. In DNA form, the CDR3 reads TGTGCCAGCAGCCAAGCAATTACTTCAGTGATCACAGATACGCAGTATTTT.

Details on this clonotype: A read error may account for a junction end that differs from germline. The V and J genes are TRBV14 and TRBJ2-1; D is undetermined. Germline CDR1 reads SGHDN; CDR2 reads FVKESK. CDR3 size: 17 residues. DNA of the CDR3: TGTGCCAGCAGCCTTACCCGGACCTCATCCTCCCACAATGAGCAGTTCTTC. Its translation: CASSLTRTSSSHNEQFF.

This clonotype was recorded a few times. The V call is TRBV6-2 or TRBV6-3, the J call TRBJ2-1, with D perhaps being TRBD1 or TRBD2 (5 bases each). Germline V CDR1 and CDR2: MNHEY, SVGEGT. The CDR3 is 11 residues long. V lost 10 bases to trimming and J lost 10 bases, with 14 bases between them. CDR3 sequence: CATKLGEEQFF. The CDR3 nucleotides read TGTGCCACTAAATTGGGGGAGGAGCAGTTCTTC.

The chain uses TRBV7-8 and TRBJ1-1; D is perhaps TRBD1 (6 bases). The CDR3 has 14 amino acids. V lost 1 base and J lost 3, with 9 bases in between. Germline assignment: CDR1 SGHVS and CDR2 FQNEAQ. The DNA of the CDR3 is TGTGCCAGCAGCTTAGGGGGGCCTGACACTGAAGCTTTCTTT. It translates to CASSLGGPDTEAFF.

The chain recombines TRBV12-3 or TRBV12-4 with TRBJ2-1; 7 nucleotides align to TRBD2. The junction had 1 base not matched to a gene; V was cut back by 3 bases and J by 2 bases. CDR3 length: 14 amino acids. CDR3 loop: CASSFGLAYNEQFF. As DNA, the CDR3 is TGTGCCAGCAGTTTCGGACTAGCCTACAATGAGCAGTTCTTC.